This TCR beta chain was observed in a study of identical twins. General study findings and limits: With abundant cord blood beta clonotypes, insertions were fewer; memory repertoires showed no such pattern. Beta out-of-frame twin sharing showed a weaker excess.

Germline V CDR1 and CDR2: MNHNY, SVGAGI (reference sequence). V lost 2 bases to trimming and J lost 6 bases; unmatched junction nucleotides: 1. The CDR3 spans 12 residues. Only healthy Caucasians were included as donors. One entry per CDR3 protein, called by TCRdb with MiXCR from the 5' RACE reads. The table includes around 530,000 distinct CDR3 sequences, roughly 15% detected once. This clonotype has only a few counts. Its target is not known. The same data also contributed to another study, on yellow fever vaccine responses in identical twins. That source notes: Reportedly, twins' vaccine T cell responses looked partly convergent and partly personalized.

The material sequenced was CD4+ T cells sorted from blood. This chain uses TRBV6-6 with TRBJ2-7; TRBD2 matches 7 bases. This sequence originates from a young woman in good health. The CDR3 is CASSYTGGEQYF. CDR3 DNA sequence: TGTGCCAGCAGTTACACGGGGGGCGAGCAGTACTTC.